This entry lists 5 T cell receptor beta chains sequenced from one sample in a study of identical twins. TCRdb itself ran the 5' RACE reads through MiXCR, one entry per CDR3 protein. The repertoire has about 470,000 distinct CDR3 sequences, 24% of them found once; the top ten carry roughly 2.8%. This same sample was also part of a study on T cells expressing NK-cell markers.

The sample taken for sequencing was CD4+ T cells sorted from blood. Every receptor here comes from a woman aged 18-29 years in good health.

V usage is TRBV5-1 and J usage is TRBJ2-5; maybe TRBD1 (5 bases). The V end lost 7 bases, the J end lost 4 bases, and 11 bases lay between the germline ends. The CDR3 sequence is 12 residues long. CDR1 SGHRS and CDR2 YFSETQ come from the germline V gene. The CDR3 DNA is TGCGCCAGCGGGTATGACAGAGAGACCCAGTACTTC. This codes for CASGYDRETQYF.

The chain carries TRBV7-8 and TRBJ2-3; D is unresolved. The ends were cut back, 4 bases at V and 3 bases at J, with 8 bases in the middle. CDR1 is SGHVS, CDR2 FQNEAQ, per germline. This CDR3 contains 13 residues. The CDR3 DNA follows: TGTGCCAGCAGCTCGCAATTAACAGATACGCAGTATTTT. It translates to CASSSQLTDTQYF.

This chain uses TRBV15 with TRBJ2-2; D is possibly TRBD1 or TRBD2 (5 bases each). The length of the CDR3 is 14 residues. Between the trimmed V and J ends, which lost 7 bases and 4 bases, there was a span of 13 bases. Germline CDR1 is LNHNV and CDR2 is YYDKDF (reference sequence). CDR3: CATTAGRVTGELFF. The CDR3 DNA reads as TGTGCCACCACGGCAGGGCGGGTCACCGGGGAGCTGTTTTTT.

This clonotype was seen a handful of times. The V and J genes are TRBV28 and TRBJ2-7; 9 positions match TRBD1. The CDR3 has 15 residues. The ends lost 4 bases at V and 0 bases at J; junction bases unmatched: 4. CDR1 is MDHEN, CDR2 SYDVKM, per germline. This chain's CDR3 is CASSYVQGASYEQYF. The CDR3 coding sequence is TGTGCCAGCAGTTACGTACAGGGGGCCTCCTACGAGCAGTACTTC.

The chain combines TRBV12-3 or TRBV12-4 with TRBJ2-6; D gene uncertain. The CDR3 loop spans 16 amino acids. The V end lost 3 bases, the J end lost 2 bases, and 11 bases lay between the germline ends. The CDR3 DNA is TGTGCCAGCAGTTTTCTGCGACAAACTGGGGCCAACGTCCTGACTTTC. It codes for CASSFLRQTGANVLTF.